Listed here are 29 T cell receptor beta chains from one sample, sequenced in a study of OX40 agonist ivuxolimab in advanced cancers. The library was generated by the immunoSEQ multiplex PCR assay. Entries here come from immuneACCESS through TCRdb and include only in-frame sequences with V and J called. Some clones fail to appear in such tables; in the studies checked, an unresolved V gene covers under half of the shortfall, and the cause of the remainder is unknown. The sample table shows about 91,000 clones, and around 87% are seen once. Roughly 4% of the sample belongs to the ten largest clones. Sequences were derived from CD4+ or CD8+ T cells sorted from blood, sampled in a trial of the OX40 agonist ivuxolimab. Receptors were obtained from an adult with an advanced solid tumor such as melanoma, head and neck, liver or kidney cancer.

For this clone: Additional DNA sequences in this sample encode the identical CDR3. The chain employs TRBV15 and TRBJ2-2; no definite D call. CDR1 is LNHNV, CDR2 YYDKDF, per germline (reference sequence). V lost 1 base and J 4 bases, leaving 7 bases between the germline ends. The CDR3 has 14 residues. The CDR3 sequence: CATSRGRSTGELFF. CDR3 nucleotides: TGTGCCACCAGCAGAGGTAGAAGCACCGGGGAGCTGTTTTTT.

V gene TRBV29-1 combines with J gene TRBJ2-1; 11 positions match TRBD2. V lost 2 bases and J lost 4; bases outside the gene matches: 10. Germline assignment: CDR1 SQVTM and CDR2 ANQGSEA. The CDR3 totals 17 residues. CDR3 DNA: TGCAGCGTTGAACTTTTAACTAGCGGGAGAAAATACAATGAGCAGTTCTTC. It codes for CSVELLTSGRKYNEQFF.

The chain links TRBV14 to TRBJ2-7; 7 nucleotides match TRBD1. Germline CDR1 is SGHDN and CDR2 is FVKESK. The CDR3 is made up of 13 amino acids. V was clipped by 1 base and J by 9 bases; unmatched bases: 6. The CDR3, as DNA: TGTGCCAGCAGCCAAGTCCCGTGGACAGGGCAGTACTTC. As protein: CASSQVPWTGQYF. Full variable domain (remainder filled in from reference TRBV14 and TRBJ2-7): EAGVTQFPSHSVIEKGQTVTLRCDPISGHDNLYWYRRVMGKEIKFLLHFVKESKQDESGMPNNRFLAERTGGTYSTLKVQPAELEDSGVYFCASSQVPWTGQYFGPGTRLTVT.

V usage is TRBV25-1 and J usage is TRBJ1-2; TRBD1 aligns across 9 bases. The CDR3 consists of 14 residues. The V gene end was trimmed by 5 bases and the J gene end by 3 bases; junction bases not matched to a gene: 4. Germline CDR1 and CDR2: MGHDK and SYGVNS. CDR3 bases: TGTGCCAGCAGTAAGGGACAGGGCGACTATGGCTACACCTTC. The encoded protein is CASSKGQGDYGYTF.

The gene calls are TRBV6-5 and TRBJ1-1; a weak D match, TRBD1 (5 bases). The CDR3 contains 12 residues. Trimming took off 6 bases at V and 4 bases at J, with 9 bases between the two ends. Germline lookup yields CDR1 MNHEY and CDR2 SVGAGI. The CDR3 sequence is CASSRTSTEAFF. The CDR3 DNA reads as TGTGCCAGCAGCAGGACAAGCACTGAAGCTTTCTTT.

The chain employs TRBV27 and TRBJ1-3; D remains unclear. Trimming left V 6 bases short and J 6 bases short, with 3 bases between. Germline-derived CDR1 and CDR2 are MNHEY and SMNVEV (reference sequence). The CDR3 covers 10 residues. The CDR3 bases are TGTGCCAGCAGACCAAACACCATATATTTT. It encodes CASRPNTIYF.

V usage is TRBV2 and J usage is TRBJ1-1; 8 bases agree with TRBD1. CDR1 and CDR2 from the germline V gene are SNHLY and FYNNEI. This CDR3 has 14 amino acids. Unmatched junction bases numbered 13, after V lost 5 bases and J lost 11 bases. The CDR3 loop reads CASSTQQGGRMAFF. The CDR3 DNA reads as TGTGCCAGCAGTACACAACAGGGGGGGAGGATGGCTTTCTTT.

The chain is built from TRBV11-2 and TRBJ1-4; D remains unclear. Germline V gene lookup returns CDR1 SGHAT and CDR2 FQNNGV. Trimming cost V 5 bases and J 5 bases, with 9 bases left between them. CDR3 length: 13 residues. CDR3 sequence (DNA): TGTGCCAGCAGCCGCAGAGGGAATGAAAAACTGTTTTTT. Its translation is CASSRRGNEKLFF.

The CDR3 coding sequence is TGCGCCAGCAGCTTGGGGACAGGGGGCGCTCAGCCCCAGCATTTT. Residues: CASSLGTGGAQPQHF. This chain links TRBV5-1 with TRBJ1-5, with 11 bases that match TRBD1. V shed 0 bases, J shed 6 bases, and the junction held 2 bases outside the gene matches. Germline lookup yields CDR1 SGHRS and CDR2 YFSETQ. The CDR3 has 15 residues.

The rearrangement uses TRBV18 and TRBJ2-1; 7 bases are a match to TRBD1. The V gene end was trimmed by 5 bases and the J gene end by 5 bases; junction bases not matched to a gene: 9. CDR1 is KGHSH, CDR2 LQKENI, per germline. This CDR3 has 15 residues. The CDR3 region is CASSSTSDRNNEQFF. The CDR3 DNA sequence: TGTGCCAGCTCATCCACTTCGGACAGGAACAATGAGCAGTTCTTC.

This chain links TRBV19 with TRBJ2-7; 12 nucleotides line up with TRBD2. This CDR3 has 13 amino acids. From germline, CDR1 is LNHDA and CDR2 SQIVND (reference sequence). The junction had 6 bases not matched to a gene; V was cut back by 10 bases and J by 5 bases. The CDR3 is CATSSGRANEQYF. The CDR3 DNA reads TGTGCCACCTCTAGCGGGAGGGCAAACGAGCAGTACTTC.

The chain recombines TRBV10-1 with TRBJ2-7, with D possibly matching TRBD2 (6 bases). V lost 8 bases and J 0 bases, leaving 26 bases between the germline ends. Germline lookup yields CDR1 WNHNN and CDR2 SYGVQD (reference sequence). The CDR3 extends over 18 amino acids. In DNA form, the CDR3 reads TGCGCCAGCCCATTGGTGGGACTCGTCCGATTAAGCTCCTACGAGCAGTACGTC. Translated, it gives CASPLVGLVRLSSYEQYV.

In DNA, the CDR3 is TGTGCCAGCAGTTACTTAGGGACCCCGGATACGCAGTATTTT. Translation gives CASSYLGTPDTQYF. The chain combines TRBV6-5 with TRBJ2-3; tentatively, D is TRBD1 or TRBD2 (5 bases each). This CDR3 has 14 amino acids. The germline gives CDR1 MNHEY, CDR2 SVGAGI. Trimming took 1 base from V and 6 from J, leaving 11 bases between them.

The CDR3 DNA is TGTGCCATCAGTGAGAGGGATTTTGGCACTGAAGCTTTCTTT. Protein: CAISERDFGTEAFF. The rearrangement links TRBV10-3 to TRBJ1-1; D is unresolved. Germline assignment: CDR1 ENHRY and CDR2 SYGVKD. The CDR3 is made up of 14 amino acids. Trimming removed 2 bases from V and 4 bases from J, with 11 bases in between.

The chain joins TRBV5-4 to TRBJ2-3, with D possibly being TRBD1 (5 bases). Germline CDR1 is SGHNT and CDR2 is YYREEE (reference sequence). The CDR3 is 13 amino acids. The V and J ends lost 1 base and 3 bases respectively, with 6 bases between them. CDR3 residues: CASSLTGTDTQYF. The CDR3 coding sequence is TGTGCCAGCAGCTTGACAGGTACAGATACGCAGTATTTT.

The chain is built from TRBV7-9 and TRBJ2-7, with D maybe TRBD2 (7 bases). The CDR3 has 14 residues. The germline V and J ends were trimmed by 2 bases and 5 bases, with 13 bases remaining between them. Germline loops: CDR1 SEHNR, CDR2 FQNEAQ (reference sequence). The CDR3 is CASSLRSGGDEQYF. DNA for the CDR3: TGTGCCAGCAGCTTAAGGTCGGGGGGCGACGAGCAGTACTTC.

Written as DNA, the CDR3 is TGTGCCAGCAGCCAAGGACAGGGTAGGGGCAATCAGCCCCAGCATTTT. Protein product: CASSQGQGRGNQPQHF. The chain uses TRBV2 and TRBJ1-5, with TRBD1 matching 8 bases. This CDR3 has 16 residues. J lost 2 bases, V lost 6 bases, and 9 bases had no gene match. Germline V CDR1 and CDR2: SNHLY, FYNNEI.

In the case of this clone: It is unclear where the CDR3 begins or ends on the DNA, so no DNA is shown, and the CDR3 is as TCRdb lists it. The chain has TRBV21-1 and TRBJ1-5. TRBV21-1 is a listed pseudogene. Both ends counted, the CDR3 spans 17 residues. CDR3 sequence reads: CASSKALWGTGNQPQHF.

The V gene is TRBV6-6, the J gene TRBJ1-1, with D possibly TRBD1 on 5 matching bases. The V gene's germline CDR1 is MNHNY and CDR2 SVGAGI (reference sequence). Trimming removed 2 bases from V and 1 base from J, with 11 bases in between. The CDR3 consists of 15 residues. The CDR3 DNA reads TGTGCCAGCAGTTACCCCTTCGACAGGAACACTGAAGCTTTCTTT. Amino acids: CASSYPFDRNTEAFF.

This clone occurred a few times. J is TRBJ2-1 and V is TRBV28; D not certain. V gave up 3 bases and J gave up 9 bases, with 6 bases separating them. The CDR3 covers 11 residues. Germline CDR1 is MDHEN and CDR2 is SYDVKM. CDR3 DNA: TGTGCCAGCAGTTTCAGACGTGAGCAGTTCTTC. Amino acids: CASSFRREQFF.

This clone was counted only a few times. The chain links TRBV14 to TRBJ1-5, with 7 bases identical to TRBD1. The germline V gene encodes CDR1 SGHDN and CDR2 FVKESK. J lost 4 bases, V lost 5 bases, and 11 bases had no gene match. This CDR3 comprises 16 residues. The CDR3 is CASSTNRQGRNQPQHF. In DNA form, the CDR3 reads TGTGCCAGCAGCACGAATCGACAGGGACGGAATCAGCCCCAGCATTTT.

The chain recombines TRBV5-4 with TRBJ1-2, with TRBD1 identical over 10 bases. Germline lookup yields CDR1 SGHNT and CDR2 YYREEE (reference sequence). The CDR3 length is 16 residues. The V gene end was trimmed by 4 bases and the J gene end by 5 bases; junction bases not matched to a gene: 11. In DNA form, the CDR3 reads TGTGCCAGCAGCCCGCCCCCGACAGGGGGCGGATATGGCTACACCTTC. This gives the protein CASSPPPTGGGYGYTF.

The chain couples TRBV5-1 to TRBJ2-7, with TRBD2 matching 9 bases. Germline lookup yields CDR1 SGHRS and CDR2 YFSETQ. The CDR3 extends over 16 amino acids. V lost 0 bases to trimming and J lost 1 base; unmatched junction nucleotides: 5. The CDR3 DNA reads as TGCGCCAGCAGCTTGGTTCCAGCGGGGGGTTCCTACGAGCAGTACTTC. Its translation is CASSLVPAGGSYEQYF.

The chain combines TRBV29-1 with TRBJ2-5, with D possibly being TRBD1 (6 bases). The CDR3 has 14 amino acids. Between the trimmed V and J ends, which lost 3 bases and 5 bases, there was a span of 16 bases. Per the germline V gene, CDR1 is SQVTM and CDR2 is ANQGSEA. The chain's CDR3 is CSVDHRVLRETQYF. Written as DNA, the CDR3 is TGCAGCGTTGACCACAGGGTTTTGCGTGAGACCCAGTACTTC.

This rearrangement joins TRBV6-6 to TRBJ1-5; D unclear. V was clipped by 7 bases and J by 3 bases, with 10 bases between them. Germline assignment: CDR1 MNHNY and CDR2 SVGAGI (reference sequence). This CDR3 comprises 13 residues. DNA of the CDR3: TGTGCCAGCATGCATTTGCTCAATCAGCCCCAGCATTTT. It encodes CASMHLLNQPQHF.

The chain employs TRBV19 and TRBJ2-7, with 7 positions matching TRBD2. This CDR3 region has 12 residues. V trimming: 8 bases; J trimming: 6 bases; junction bases outside the gene matches: 7. Germline CDR1 LNHDA, CDR2 SQIVND (reference sequence). The CDR3 is CASRSGNGEQYF. The CDR3 coding sequence is TGTGCCAGTCGAAGCGGGAATGGCGAGCAGTACTTC.

The V and J genes are TRBV5-1 and TRBJ2-7, with 11 positions matching TRBD1. CDR1 and CDR2 (germline): SGHRS, YFSETQ. The V segment lost 4 bases and the J segment 4 bases; nucleotides outside the gene matches: 4. The CDR3 length is 14 residues. In DNA, the CDR3 is TGCGCCAGCAGCCCCGGGACAGGGGGATACGAGCAGTACTTC. This translates into CASSPGTGGYEQYF.

This clone has a single count. The chain combines TRBV19 with TRBJ1-4; the D is unclear. The CDR3 length is 15 residues. CDR1 LNHDA and CDR2 SQIVND come from the germline V gene (reference sequence). Trimming left V 5 bases short and J 3 bases short, with 13 bases between. The CDR3 here is CASSPRRNPNEKLFF. The CDR3 coding sequence is TGTGCCAGTAGTCCCCGACGGAATCCTAATGAAAAACTGTTTTTT.

This chain links TRBV20-1 with TRBJ1-1, with a tentative D call TRBD1 (6 bases). The CDR3 runs to 11 residues. Trimming took 6 bases from V and 8 from J, leaving 13 bases between them. Germline assignment: CDR1 DFQATT and CDR2 SNEGSKA (reference sequence). The CDR3 DNA reads TGCAGTGCCGAGAGGGGGTTAGAAGCTTTCTTT. Protein: CSAERGLEAFF.